The 11 T cell receptor beta chains below all came from one sample that was sequenced in a study of T cells in Graves' hyperthyroidism and ophthalmopathy (dated by TCRdb to about 2019). Library generation was performed with multiplex PCR. Reads for this sample came from an Illumina HiSeq 2000. TCR beta CDR3 regions were amplified from RNA transcripts. For the first round of RT-PCR on the TCR CDR3, the HTBI primer set was used together with the Qiagen OneStep RT-PCR kit. TCRdb reworked the public reads: Q25 trimming with fastp, MiXCR clone assembly, productive beta chains retained. CDR3 protein sequences are deduplicated, and each keeps its most common genes and DNA. In this sample the table shows more than 300,000 distinct CDR3 sequences, more than 11% of which occur a single time. 11% of the sample lies in the top ten. Sequencing was done on a sample of blood. The receptors were sampled from a woman aged 55-70 years with Graves' hyperthyroidism.

The rearrangement uses TRBV3-1 and TRBJ1-4; no firm D call. The CDR3 consists of 16 residues. With 4 bases removed from V and 0 bases from J, the gap between germline ends came to 12 bases. The germline V gene encodes CDR1 LGHDT and CDR2 YNNKEL (reference sequence). The CDR3 here is CASSPPGTPTNEKLFF. The CDR3 DNA reads TGTGCCAGCAGCCCCCCAGGAACCCCAACTAATGAAAAACTGTTTTTT.

The chain links TRBV12-3 or TRBV12-4 to TRBJ2-2, with 10 bases lining up with TRBD2. The CDR3 is 17 amino acids. J gave up 7 bases and V 3 bases, and 11 bases lay outside the gene matches. The CDR3 DNA follows: TGTGCCAGCAGTTTGAATCTAGCGGGAGAACAGGTCGGGGAGCTGTTTTTT. Translated, it gives CASSLNLAGEQVGELFF.

This clonotype was detected a few times. The chain uses TRBV28 and TRBJ2-5, with 7 bases matching TRBD1. The V gene's germline CDR1 is MDHEN and CDR2 SYDVKM. Trimming at V came to 5 bases and at J to 13 bases, leaving 7 bases not matched to a gene. The CDR3 loop spans 11 amino acids. CDR3 bases: TGTGCCAGCAGTGTGGGGACAGTTCGGTACTTC. The encoded protein is CASSVGTVRYF.

This clonotype was found many times. This sequence joins TRBV12-5 and TRBJ2-1; 8 nucleotides line up with TRBD2. Germline V gives CDR1 LGHNT, CDR2 FRNRAP. CDR3 length equals 20 residues. With V trimmed by 1 base and J by 0 bases, 14 bases remained unmatched. The CDR3 sequence is CASGLAVPQREPSSYNEQFF. In DNA, the CDR3 is TGTGCTAGTGGTTTGGCAGTCCCGCAGCGGGAGCCTTCCTCCTACAATGAGCAGTTCTTC.

This clonotype was counted only a few times. The V call is TRBV5-1, the J call TRBJ1-4; the D gene is possibly TRBD1 (5 bases). CDR1 SGHRS and CDR2 YFSETQ come from the germline V gene. V lost 3 bases, J lost 2 bases, and 11 bases lay in between. The CDR3 has 15 residues. CDR3 nucleotide sequence: TGCGCCAGCAGCTCCTCAGGGAAGACTAATGAAAAACTGTTTTTT. Translation: CASSSSGKTNEKLFF.

This clonotype was observed many times. The CDR3 here is CASSQDLRGEQFF. As DNA, the CDR3 is TGTGCCAGCAGCCAAGACCTTAGGGGTGAGCAGTTCTTC. The chain links TRBV3-1 to TRBJ2-1, with a weak D call TRBD1 (5 bases). Looked up from germline, CDR1 is LGHDT and CDR2 is YNNKEL (reference sequence). With 0 bases removed from V and 9 bases from J, the gap between germline ends came to 9 bases. The CDR3 has 13 amino acids.

This clonotype was picked up many times. The chain links TRBV30 to TRBJ2-2; 11 bases agree with TRBD2. Per germline, CDR1 GTSNPN and CDR2 SVGIG (reference sequence). The CDR3 is 16 amino acids. Losses at the gene ends were 1 base for V and 4 bases for J; bases not matched to a gene: 5. CDR3 bases: TGTGCCTGGAGTGCACTAGCGGGAGTAAGCACCGGGGAGCTGTTTTTT. Protein: CAWSALAGVSTGELFF. Complete variable domain (other parts from reference TRBV30 and TRBJ2-2): SQTIHQWPATLVQPVGSPLSLECTVEGTSNPNLYWYRQAAGRGLQLLFYSVGIGQISSEVPQNLSASRPQDRQFILSSKKLLLSDSGFYLCAWSALAGVSTGELFFGEGSRLTVL.

In this sample, this clonotype turned up a few times. The chain is built from TRBV15 and TRBJ1-4, with D hard to call. Trimming removed 0 bases at V and 4 bases at J, with 12 bases between. The germline gives CDR1 LNHNV, CDR2 YYDKDF (reference sequence). There are 16 residues in the CDR3. The CDR3 coding sequence is TGTGCCACCAGCAGAGATATAAGGATCAATAATGAAAAACTGTTTTTT. Its protein is CATSRDIRINNEKLFF.

This clonotype has ten or more counts. V and J are TRBV11-2 and TRBJ2-7; weak D call: TRBD2 (6 bases). CDR3 size: 16 residues. The germline CDR1 and CDR2 sequences are SGHAT and FQNNGV. Deletions cut 5 bases from V and 0 bases from J, with 17 bases between. This CDR3 reads CASSPGTFASSYEQYF. The CDR3 bases are TGTGCCAGCAGCCCTGGGACTTTCGCGAGCTCCTACGAGCAGTACTTC.

The chain is built from TRBV12-5 and TRBJ2-1; D is possibly TRBD1 (5 bases). Trimming cost V 2 bases and J 0 bases, with 11 bases left between them. Germline V gene data show CDR1 as LGHNT and CDR2 as FRNRAP. The CDR3 loop spans 16 amino acids. The CDR3 loop reads CASGLTLGASYNEQFF. In DNA, the CDR3 is TGTGCTAGTGGTTTGACCCTAGGGGCCTCCTACAATGAGCAGTTCTTC.

In this sample, this clonotype turned up many times. The chain combines TRBV2 with TRBJ2-4; 13 bases are shared with TRBD2. V shed 6 bases, J shed 3 bases, and the junction held 11 bases outside the gene matches. The CDR3 is 18 residues long. Germline values: CDR1 SNHLY, CDR2 FYNNEI. The CDR3 reads CASRDRLAGGRGKNIQYF. The CDR3 DNA follows: TGTGCCAGCAGGGATAGACTAGCGGGAGGCCGGGGCAAAAACATTCAGTACTTC.